This entry describes one T cell receptor beta chain. V was shortened by 11 bases and J by 10 bases, with 21 bases between the two germline ends. The CDR3 loop spans 14 amino acids. Germline V CDR1 and CDR2: LNHDA, SQIVND (reference sequence). This record comes from a study of cytomegalovirus exposure and HLA in healthy donors. As for the study in general: Early release data held around 82 million unique TCRs from HLA-typed donors.

Primers included in the PCR were 60 Vbeta and 13 Jbeta primers. Measured with immunoSEQ multiplex PCR; TCRdb has only the in-frame clones, and not every one. The sample table sets out around 74,000 clones. Specimen: PBMCs. This sequence joins TRBV19 and TRBJ1-6; D may be TRBD1 (6 bases). This receptor was obtained from a man aged 45-65 years in good health and CMV-seropositive. The CDR3 sequence: CAGGLQGGDSPLHF. The CDR3, as DNA: TGTGCCGGTGGGTTACAGGGTGGCGACTCACCCCTCCACTTT.